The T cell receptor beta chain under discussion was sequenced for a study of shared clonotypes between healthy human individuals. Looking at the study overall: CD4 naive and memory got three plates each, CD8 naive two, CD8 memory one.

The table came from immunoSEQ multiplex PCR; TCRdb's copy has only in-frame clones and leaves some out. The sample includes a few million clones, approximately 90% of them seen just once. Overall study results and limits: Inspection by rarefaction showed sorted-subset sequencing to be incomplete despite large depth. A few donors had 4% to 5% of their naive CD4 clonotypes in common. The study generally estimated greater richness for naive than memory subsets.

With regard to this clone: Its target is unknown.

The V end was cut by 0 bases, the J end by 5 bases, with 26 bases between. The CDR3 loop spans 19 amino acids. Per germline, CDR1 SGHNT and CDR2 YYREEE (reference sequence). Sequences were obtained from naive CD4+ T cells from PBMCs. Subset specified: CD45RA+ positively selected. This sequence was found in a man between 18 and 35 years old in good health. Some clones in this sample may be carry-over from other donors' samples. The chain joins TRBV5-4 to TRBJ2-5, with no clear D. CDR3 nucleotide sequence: TGTGCCAGCAGCTTGGCCCCCTCAAGCAGGCCGAAGGTCGGGGAGACCCAGTACTTC. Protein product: CASSLAPSSRPKVGETQYF.